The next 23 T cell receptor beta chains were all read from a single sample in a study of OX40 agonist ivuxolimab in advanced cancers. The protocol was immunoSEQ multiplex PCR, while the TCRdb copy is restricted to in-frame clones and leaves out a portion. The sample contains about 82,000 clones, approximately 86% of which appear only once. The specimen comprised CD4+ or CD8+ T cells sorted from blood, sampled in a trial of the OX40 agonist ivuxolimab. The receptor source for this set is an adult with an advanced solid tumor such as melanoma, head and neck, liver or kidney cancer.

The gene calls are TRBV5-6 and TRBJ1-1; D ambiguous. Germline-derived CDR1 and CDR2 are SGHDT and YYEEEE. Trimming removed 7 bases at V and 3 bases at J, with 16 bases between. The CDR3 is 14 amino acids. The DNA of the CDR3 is TGTGCCAGCGACGATTCCCGGGTGTACACTGAAGCTTTCTTT. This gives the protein CASDDSRVYTEAFF.

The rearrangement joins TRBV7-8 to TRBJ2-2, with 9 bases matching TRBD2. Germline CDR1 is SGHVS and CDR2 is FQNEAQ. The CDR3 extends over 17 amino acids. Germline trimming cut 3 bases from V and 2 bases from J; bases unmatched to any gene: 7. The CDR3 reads CASSFLAGPSNTGELFF. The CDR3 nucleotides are TGTGCCAGCAGCTTCCTAGCGGGGCCTTCCAACACCGGGGAGCTGTTTTTT.

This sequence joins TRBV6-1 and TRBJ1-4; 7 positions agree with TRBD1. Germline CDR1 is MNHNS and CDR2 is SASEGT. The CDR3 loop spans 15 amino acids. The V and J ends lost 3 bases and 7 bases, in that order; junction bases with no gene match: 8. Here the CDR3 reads CASSDRNRGGEKLFF. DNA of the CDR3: TGTGCCAGCAGTGACCGGAACAGGGGAGGTGAAAAACTGTTTTTT.

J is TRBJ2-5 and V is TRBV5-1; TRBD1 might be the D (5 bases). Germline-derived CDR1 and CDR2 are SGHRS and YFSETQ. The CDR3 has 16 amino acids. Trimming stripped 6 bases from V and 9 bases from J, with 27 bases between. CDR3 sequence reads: CASTAWGVGQPEAQYF. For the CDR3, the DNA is TGCGCCAGCACCGCTTGGGGCGTTGGCCAGCCTGAGGCCCAGTACTTC. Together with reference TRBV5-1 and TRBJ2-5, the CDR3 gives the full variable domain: KAGVTQTPRYLIKTRGQQVTLSCSPISGHRSVSWYQQTPGQGLQFLFEYFSETQRNKGNFPGRFSGRQFSNSRSEMNVSTLELGDSALYLCASTAWGVGQPEAQYFGPGTRLLVL.

The CDR3 sequence: CASSLDRENEKLFF. Written as DNA, the CDR3 is TGTGCCAGCTCACTGGACAGGGAGAATGAAAAACTGTTTTTT. The rearrangement links TRBV18 to TRBJ1-4, with 8 nucleotides matching TRBD1. This CDR3 comprises 14 residues. Germline V gene lookup returns CDR1 KGHSH and CDR2 LQKENI. V trimming: 4 bases; J trimming: 5 bases; junction bases outside the gene matches: 3.

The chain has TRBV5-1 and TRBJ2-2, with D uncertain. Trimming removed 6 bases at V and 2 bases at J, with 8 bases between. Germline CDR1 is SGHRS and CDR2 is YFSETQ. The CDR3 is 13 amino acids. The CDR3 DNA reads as TGCGCCAGCACACCGGGTAACACCGGGGAGCTGTTTTTT. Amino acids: CASTPGNTGELFF.

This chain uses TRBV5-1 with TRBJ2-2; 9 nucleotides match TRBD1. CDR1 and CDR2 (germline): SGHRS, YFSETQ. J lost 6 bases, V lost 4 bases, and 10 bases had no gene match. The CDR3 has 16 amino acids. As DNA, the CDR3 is TGCGCCAGCAGCCCCACCCCGGGACAGGGAGCCGGGGAGCTGTTTTTT. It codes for CASSPTPGQGAGELFF.

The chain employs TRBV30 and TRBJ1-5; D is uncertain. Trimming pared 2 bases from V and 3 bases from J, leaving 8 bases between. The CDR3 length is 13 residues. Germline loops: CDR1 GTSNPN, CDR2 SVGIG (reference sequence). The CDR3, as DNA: TGTGCCTGGAGTCAAAGGGACAATCAGCCCCAGCATTTT. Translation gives CAWSQRDNQPQHF.

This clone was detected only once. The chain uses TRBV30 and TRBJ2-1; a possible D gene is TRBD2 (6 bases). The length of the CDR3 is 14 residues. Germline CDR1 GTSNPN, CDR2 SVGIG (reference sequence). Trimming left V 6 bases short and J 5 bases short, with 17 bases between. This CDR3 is CACRMSGSHNEQFF. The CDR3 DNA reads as TGTGCCTGCCGGATGTCCGGGAGCCACAATGAGCAGTTCTTC. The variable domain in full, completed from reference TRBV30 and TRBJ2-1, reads SQTIHQWPATLVQPVGSPLSLECTVEGTSNPNLYWYRQAAGRGLQLLFYSVGIGQISSEVPQNLSASRPQDRQFILSSKKLLLSDSGFYLCACRMSGSHNEQFFGPGTRLTVL.

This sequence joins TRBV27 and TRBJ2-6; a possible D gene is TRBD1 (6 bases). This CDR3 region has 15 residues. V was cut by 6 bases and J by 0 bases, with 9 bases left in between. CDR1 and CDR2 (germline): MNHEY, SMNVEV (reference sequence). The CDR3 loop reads CASSLGGSGANVLTF. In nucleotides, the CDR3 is TGTGCCAGCAGCCTAGGGGGCTCTGGGGCCAACGTCCTGACTTTC.

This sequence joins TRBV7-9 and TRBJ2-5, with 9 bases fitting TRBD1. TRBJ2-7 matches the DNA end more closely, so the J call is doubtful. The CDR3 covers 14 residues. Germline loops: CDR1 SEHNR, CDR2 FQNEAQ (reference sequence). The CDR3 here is CASSKGQGSYEQYF. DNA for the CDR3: TGTGCCAGCAGCAAAGGACAGGGGTCCTACGAGCAGTACTTC.

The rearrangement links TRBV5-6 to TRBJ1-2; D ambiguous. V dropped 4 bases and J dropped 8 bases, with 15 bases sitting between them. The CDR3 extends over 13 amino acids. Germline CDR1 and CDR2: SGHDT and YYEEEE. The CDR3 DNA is TGTGCCAGCAGCCGCCGAGCGTCCGGGGGCTACACCTTC. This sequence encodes CASSRRASGGYTF.

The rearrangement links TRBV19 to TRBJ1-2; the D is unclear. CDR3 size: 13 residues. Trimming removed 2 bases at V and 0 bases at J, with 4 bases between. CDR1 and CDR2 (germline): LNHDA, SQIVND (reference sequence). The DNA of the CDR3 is TGTGCCAGTAGTATACCGCCTAACTATGGCTACACCTTC. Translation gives CASSIPPNYGYTF.

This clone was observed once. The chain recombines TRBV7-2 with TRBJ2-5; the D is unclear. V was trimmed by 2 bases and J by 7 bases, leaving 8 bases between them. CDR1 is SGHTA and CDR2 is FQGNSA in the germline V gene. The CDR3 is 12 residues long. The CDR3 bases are TGTGCCAGCAGCTTACCCCCCGGGACCCAGTACTTC. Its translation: CASSLPPGTQYF.

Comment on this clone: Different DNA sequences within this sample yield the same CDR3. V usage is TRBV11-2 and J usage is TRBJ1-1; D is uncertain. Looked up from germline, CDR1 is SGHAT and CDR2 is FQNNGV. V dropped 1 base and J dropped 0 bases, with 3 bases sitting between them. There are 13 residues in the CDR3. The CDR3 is CASSLGVNTEAFF. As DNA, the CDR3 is TGTGCCAGCAGCTTAGGTGTGAACACTGAAGCTTTCTTT.

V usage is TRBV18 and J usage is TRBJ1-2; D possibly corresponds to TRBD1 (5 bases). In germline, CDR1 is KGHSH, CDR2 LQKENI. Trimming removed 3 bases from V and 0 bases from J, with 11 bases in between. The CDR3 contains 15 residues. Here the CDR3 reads CASSPPGTSNYGYTF. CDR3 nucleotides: TGTGCCAGCTCACCCCCCGGGACCTCTAACTATGGCTACACCTTC.

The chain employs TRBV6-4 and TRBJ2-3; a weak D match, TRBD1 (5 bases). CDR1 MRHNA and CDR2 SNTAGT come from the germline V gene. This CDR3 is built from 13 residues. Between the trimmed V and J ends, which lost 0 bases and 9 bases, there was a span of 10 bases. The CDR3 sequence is CASSDSGAGTQYF. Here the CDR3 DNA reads TGTGCCAGCAGTGACTCAGGGGCAGGCACGCAGTATTTT.

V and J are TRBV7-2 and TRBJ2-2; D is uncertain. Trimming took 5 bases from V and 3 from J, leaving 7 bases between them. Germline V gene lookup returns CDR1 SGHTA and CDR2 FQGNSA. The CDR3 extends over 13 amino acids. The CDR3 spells CASSPRYTGELFF. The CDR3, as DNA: TGTGCCAGCAGCCCAAGATACACCGGGGAGCTGTTTTTT. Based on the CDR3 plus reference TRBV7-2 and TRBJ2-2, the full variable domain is GAGVSQSPSNKVTEKGKDVELRCDPISGHTALYWYRQSLGQGLEFLIYFQGNSAPDKSGLPSDRFSAERTGGSVSTLTIQRTQQEDSAVYLCASSPRYTGELFFGEGSRLTVL.

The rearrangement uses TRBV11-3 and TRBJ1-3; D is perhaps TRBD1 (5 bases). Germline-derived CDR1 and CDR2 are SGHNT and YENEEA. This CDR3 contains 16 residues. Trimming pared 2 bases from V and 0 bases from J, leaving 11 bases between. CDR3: CASSLSGAPSGNTIYF. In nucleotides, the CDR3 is TGTGCCAGCAGCTTATCTGGGGCTCCCTCTGGAAACACCATATATTTT.

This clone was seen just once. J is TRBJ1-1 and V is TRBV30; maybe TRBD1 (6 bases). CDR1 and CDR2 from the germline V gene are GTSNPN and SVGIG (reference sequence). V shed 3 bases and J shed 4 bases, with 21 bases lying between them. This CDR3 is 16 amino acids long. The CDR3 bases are TGTGCCTGGAGCCGGGACAAGAGAGATCGCGGCACTGAAGCTTTCTTT. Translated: CAWSRDKRDRGTEAFF.

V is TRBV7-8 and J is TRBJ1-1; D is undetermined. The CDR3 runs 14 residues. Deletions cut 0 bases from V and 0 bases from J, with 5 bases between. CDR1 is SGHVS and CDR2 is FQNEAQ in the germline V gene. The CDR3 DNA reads TGTGCCAGCAGCTTAGCAGGGATGAACACTGAAGCTTTCTTT. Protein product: CASSLAGMNTEAFF.

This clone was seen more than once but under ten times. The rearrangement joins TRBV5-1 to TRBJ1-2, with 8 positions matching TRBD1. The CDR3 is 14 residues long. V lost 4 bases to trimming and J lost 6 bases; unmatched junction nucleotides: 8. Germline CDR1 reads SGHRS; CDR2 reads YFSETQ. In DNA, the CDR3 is TGCGCCAGCAGCCCCGGACAGGGCGAGGATGGCTACACCTTC. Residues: CASSPGQGEDGYTF.

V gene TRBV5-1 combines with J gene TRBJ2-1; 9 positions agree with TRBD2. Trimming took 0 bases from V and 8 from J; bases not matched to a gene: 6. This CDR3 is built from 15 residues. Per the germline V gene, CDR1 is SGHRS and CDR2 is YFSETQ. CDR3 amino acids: CASSLGLAGIHEQFF. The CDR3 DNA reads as TGCGCCAGCAGCTTGGGCCTAGCGGGGATCCATGAGCAGTTCTTC. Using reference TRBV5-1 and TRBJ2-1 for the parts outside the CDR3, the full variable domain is KAGVTQTPRYLIKTRGQQVTLSCSPISGHRSVSWYQQTPGQGLQFLFEYFSETQRNKGNFPGRFSGRQFSNSRSEMNVSTLELGDSALYLCASSLGLAGIHEQFFGPGTRLTVL.